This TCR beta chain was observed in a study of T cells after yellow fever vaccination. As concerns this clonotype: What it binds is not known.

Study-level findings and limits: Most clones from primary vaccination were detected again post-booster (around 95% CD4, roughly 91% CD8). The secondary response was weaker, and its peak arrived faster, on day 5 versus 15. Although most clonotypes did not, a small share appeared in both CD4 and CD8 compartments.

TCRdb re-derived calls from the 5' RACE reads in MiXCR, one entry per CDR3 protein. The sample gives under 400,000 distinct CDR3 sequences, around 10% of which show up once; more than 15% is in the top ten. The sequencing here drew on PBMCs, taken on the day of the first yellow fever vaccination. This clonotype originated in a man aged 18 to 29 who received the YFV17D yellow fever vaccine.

The CDR3 DNA reads TGTGCCAGCAGCTCCGGGACAGGCCGTGCAAAACTGTTTTTT. Translated: CASSSGTGRAKLFF. The gene calls are TRBV6-1 and TRBJ1-4; 8 bases line up with TRBD1. CDR1 is MNHNS and CDR2 is SASEGT in the germline V gene. The ends lost 6 bases at V and 10 bases at J; junction bases unmatched: 10. CDR3 size: 14 residues.